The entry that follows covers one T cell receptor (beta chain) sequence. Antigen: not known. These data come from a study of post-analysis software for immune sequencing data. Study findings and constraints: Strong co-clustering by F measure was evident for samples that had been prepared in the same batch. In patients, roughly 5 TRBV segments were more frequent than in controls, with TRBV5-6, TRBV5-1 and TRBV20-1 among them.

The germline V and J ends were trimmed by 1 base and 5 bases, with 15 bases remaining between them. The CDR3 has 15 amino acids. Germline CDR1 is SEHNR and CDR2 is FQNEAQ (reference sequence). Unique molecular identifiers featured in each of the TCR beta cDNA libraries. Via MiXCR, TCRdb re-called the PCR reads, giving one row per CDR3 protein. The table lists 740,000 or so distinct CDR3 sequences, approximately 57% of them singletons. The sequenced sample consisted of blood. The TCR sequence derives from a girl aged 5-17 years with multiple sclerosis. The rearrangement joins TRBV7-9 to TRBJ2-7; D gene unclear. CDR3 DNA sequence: TGTGCCAGCAGCTTAGTCTTTGGAAATCTCCACGAGCAGTACTTC. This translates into CASSLVFGNLHEQYF.